The sequence of this T cell receptor beta chain was determined in a study of blood T cells in healthy people across ages. A second PCR, run for about 6 to 11 cycles, used a sample-barcoded 5' primer plus a J-beta primer mix. TCRdb fed the 5' RACE reads into MiXCR, producing one record per CDR3 protein. The sample lists over a million distinct CDR3 sequences; 59% were seen once. This CDR3 spans 16 amino acids. J was trimmed by 7 bases and V by 0 bases; bases with no gene match: 11. Looked up from germline, CDR1 is DFQATT and CDR2 is SNEGSKA (reference sequence). The chain recombines TRBV20-1 with TRBJ2-5; 10 nucleotides match TRBD2. The receptor's source is a man younger than 30 in good health. Material: blood. DNA of the CDR3: TGCAGTGCTAGAGATCCGACTAGCGGGCGTTCTTGGACCCAGTACTTC. It translates to CSARDPTSGRSWTQYF.